These 2 T cell receptor beta chains came from one sample sequenced in a study of identical twins. TCRdb re-analysed the 5' RACE reads in MiXCR, keeping a single row per CDR3 protein. The sample records 690,000 or so distinct CDR3 sequences, 8.6% being singletons. The same sample was also used in a study of yellow fever vaccine responses in identical twins.

Sequencing was carried out using PBMCs. Every receptor here comes from a woman between 18 and 29 years old in good health.

The rearrangement links TRBV27 to TRBJ2-3, with D perhaps TRBD2 (7 bases). V was trimmed by 6 bases and J by 0 bases, leaving 16 bases between them. The CDR3 covers 16 residues. Germline CDR1 is MNHEY and CDR2 is SMNVEV (reference sequence). In DNA, the CDR3 is TGTGCCAGCAGCATAGGGAGGGGGAAGAGCACAGATACGCAGTATTTT. Its translation: CASSIGRGKSTDTQYF.

This clonotype was counted between two and nine times. The germline gene is not matched at one end of the junction; a read error may be the cause. V is TRBV7-2 and J is TRBJ2-6; D is perhaps TRBD2 (5 bases). The germline CDR1 and CDR2 sequences are SGHTA and FQGNSA. The CDR3 contains 14 residues. The CDR3 coding sequence is TGTGCCAGCAGCCTAGCCGGGGTAACCAACGTCCTGACTTTC. Translating gives CASSLAGVTNVLTF.